The present T cell receptor (beta chain) was sequenced within a study of T cells expressing NK-cell markers. CDR3 size: 19 residues. The germline V gene has CDR1 SQVTM and CDR2 ANQGSEA. TCRdb re-analyzed the 5' RACE reads; it lists each CDR3 protein once, without DNA. In all, the sample yields some 600,000 distinct CDR3 sequences. Input material: blood T cells: a sorted CD56 or NKG2C T cell subset, CD4+ or CD8+ T cells, or bulk PBMC T cells (not recorded which). The chain combines TRBV29-1 with TRBJ2-3; TCRdb names TRBD2, which stays unverified in the absence of DNA. The receptor was isolated from a man aged 18-30 years in good health. Here the CDR3 reads CSVEERALIGGSVTDTQYF.